This T cell receptor (beta chain) derives from a study of CD8+ T cells in alopecia areata. Reverse transcribed after extraction, RNA yielded cDNA as the sequencing template. The data were produced by immunoSEQ multiplex PCR, yet TCRdb's version contains in-frame clones alone and is incomplete. The repertoire holds some 170,000 clones, with roughly 63% as singletons. Treatment specified: oral pan-JAK inhibitor, 5-10 mg twice daily. Specimens obtained from alopecia areata patients comprised lesional scalp punch biopsies and peripheral blood. Germline values: CDR1 SEHNR, CDR2 FQNEAQ (reference sequence). V lost 5 bases to trimming and J lost 7 bases; unmatched junction nucleotides: 14. This CDR3 comprises 16 residues. Findings and caveats of the study: Scalp and blood samples kept many expanded lesional clones throughout tofacitinib.

Notes on this clone: The antigen remains undetermined.

The sequence derives from a human donor with alopecia areata. Sequenced material: CD4+ T cells sorted from blood, taken at roughly week 58, from a patient treated with tofacitinib. The chain couples TRBV7-9 to TRBJ1-2; TRBD1 matches 9 bases. The CDR3 sequence is CASSTPLPGQGSGYTF. The CDR3 nucleotides are TGTGCCAGCAGCACCCCCCTCCCGGGACAGGGCTCTGGCTACACCTTC. The whole variable domain, filled in from reference TRBV7-9 and TRBJ1-2, reads DTGVSQNPRHKITKRGQNVTFRCDPISEHNRLYWYRQTLGQGPEFLTYFQNEAQLEKSRLLSDRFSAERPKGSFSTLEIQRTEQGDSAMYLCASSTPLPGQGSGYTFGSGTRLTVV.